Following are 2 T cell receptor beta chains from one sample sequenced in a study of a mutant IDH1 vaccine in newly diagnosed glioma. Method: immunoSEQ multiplex PCR; TCRdb's copy keeps in-frame clones and lacks some. The sample contains about 56,000 clones, about nine tenths of which appear only once. Indicated time point: week 5, during vaccination. Vaccinated patients received 300 ug of mutant IDH1 20-mer peptide per dose, with topical imiquimod. These receptors have no identified antigens. This sample comprised PBMCs, obtained from a glioma patient whose treatment included an IDH1 peptide vaccine. Source of these receptors: a woman aged 40 to 55 with glioma.

This chain links TRBV6-5 with TRBJ2-7, with no clear D. Per germline, CDR1 MNHEY and CDR2 SVGAGI. The CDR3 spans 15 residues. V was shortened by 0 bases and J by 0 bases, with 9 bases between the two germline ends. The CDR3 DNA reads TGTGCCAGCAGTTACTCGTCCCTCGGCTCCTACGAGCAGTACTTC. It yields the protein CASSYSSLGSYEQYF.

The CDR3 DNA follows: TGCGCCAGCAGCCTGGGCCAGTGGGGCTACGAGCAGTACTTC. Protein product: CASSLGQWGYEQYF. The chain couples TRBV4-3 to TRBJ2-7, with no clear D. Trimming removed 4 bases at V and 3 bases at J, with 13 bases between. Germline V lookup: CDR1 LGHNA, CDR2 YSLEER. The CDR3 has 14 amino acids.